A selection of T cell receptor beta chains follows, all from one sample in a study of response to subunit inactivated influenza vaccine. TCRdb independently ran MiXCR on the RT-PCR reads; one entry per CDR3 protein. Among over 750,000 distinct CDR3 sequences listed, roughly 20% were seen once. Sequencing used PBMCs from blood, obtained more than 4 days after vaccination. The receptors here all came from a man aged 50 or older who received an inactivated influenza vaccine. Both conserved end residues are part of each CDR3. D genes are given only for firm matches. Some rows have no size entry. The others give once, few or many, or a class for an expanded clone.

TRBV10-2	-	TRBJ2-3	-	TGCGCCAGCAACCCCCTCGCCGGTGGGGGGGGCGCAGATACGCAGTATTTT	CASNPLAGGGGADTQYF
TRBV20-1	few	TRBJ1-1	-	TGCAGTTCACAGAACACTGAAGCTTTCTTT	CSSQNTEAFF
TRBV12-3/TRBV12-4	few	TRBJ2-7	TRBD2	TGTGCCAGCAGTACTAGCGGGGGGGCAGGAGAGCAGTACTTC	CASSTSGGAGEQYF
TRBV6-2/TRBV6-3	-	TRBJ2-7	TRBD1	TGTGCCAGCAGTTACCGTGGGACAGGTCTTTCCTACGAGCAGTACTTC	CASSYRGTGLSYEQYF
TRBV20-1	-	TRBJ2-7	-	TGCAGTGCTAGAGGGGCGAGGGTTCCGACCGAGCAGTACTTC	CSARGARVPTEQYF
TRBV7-2	many	TRBJ1-5	TRBD1	TGTGCCAGCAGCTCTGCAGGGGGAAGCCAGCCCCAGCATTTT	CASSSAGGSQPQHF
TRBV10-3	-	TRBJ2-5	TRBD2	TGTGCCACCGCACTAGCGCCCCAAGAGACCCAGTACTTC	CATALAPQETQYF
TRBV5-5	many	TRBJ2-1	-	TGTGCCAGCAGCCTCGGGGGTCTAAACTACAATGAGCAGTTCTTC	CASSLGGLNYNEQFF
TRBV20-1	-	TRBJ2-7	TRBD1	TGCAGTGCATCAATTCCGGGACAGCCCTACGAGCAGTACTTC	CSASIPGQPYEQYF
TRBV4-2	-	TRBJ1-3	-	TGTGCCAGCAGCCAAGATTGGCCCGGGGGAGGAAACACCATATATTTT	CASSQDWPGGGNTIYF
TRBV12-3/TRBV12-4	-	TRBJ2-4	TRBD2	TGTGCCAGCAGTCCTCCAGCGGGGGGGCCGAAGGACATTCAGTACTTC	CASSPPAGGPKDIQYF
TRBV5-6	few	TRBJ2-2	TRBD2	TGTGCCAGCAGCTTACTAGCGGGGCGGAACGGGGAGCTGTTTTTT	CASSLLAGRNGELFF
TRBV15	-	TRBJ1-2	-	TGTGCCACCAGCAGAGATTTTATTGACAGAAACTATGGCTACACCTTC	CATSRDFIDRNYGYTF
TRBV12-3/TRBV12-4	-	TRBJ2-7	-	TGTGCCAGCAGTTTGGGGACAGGGCTCGGGAGGGCCCCCTACGAGCAGTACTTC	CASSLGTGLGRAPYEQYF
TRBV28	-	TRBJ2-5	TRBD1	TGTGCCAGCAGTTTACAGGGGGAAATAGAGACCCAGTACTTC	CASSLQGEIETQYF
TRBV7-2	few	TRBJ2-2	TRBD2	TGTGCCAGCAGCTCGGGGGGGCCCGGCACCGGGGAGCTGTTTTTT	CASSSGGPGTGELFF
TRBV6-2/TRBV6-3	-	TRBJ2-7	-	TGTGCCAGCAGTGCCTCATGGGGGGCGCTTGGGAACGAGCAGTACTTC	CASSASWGALGNEQYF
TRBV20-1	-	TRBJ2-3	TRBD2	TGCAGTGCTGCCGGGACTACCACAGATACGCAGTATTTT	CSAAGTTTDTQYF
TRBV5-1	many	TRBJ2-7	TRBD2	TGCGCCAGCAGCTTTAGTAGCGGGAGTGACGAGCAGTACTTC	CASSFSSGSDEQYF
TRBV28	-	TRBJ1-5	TRBD1	TGTGCCAGCAGTTTTTTTATGGGACAGGGCCACCAGCCCCAGCATTTT	CASSFFMGQGHQPQHF
TRBV5-6	-	TRBJ2-4	-	TGTGCCAGCAGCTTGTCTGGGGCAGGGATGAACATTCAGTACTTC	CASSLSGAGMNIQYF
TRBV5-5	-	TRBJ1-2	-	TGTGCCAGCAGCTCCCGGACAGTCTATTATGGCTACACCTTC	CASSSRTVYYGYTF
TRBV5-6	few	TRBJ2-5	-	TGTGCCAGCAGCTTTATTGTTGAAGAGACCCAGTACTTC	CASSFIVEETQYF
TRBV7-9	few	TRBJ2-4	TRBD2	TGTGCCAGCAGCTTGTTCGCGGGAGTAGGAAAAAACATTCAGTACTTC	CASSLFAGVGKNIQYF
TRBV7-6	-	TRBJ2-2	-	TGTGCCAGCAAAAAGGCCAGCACCGGGGAGCTGTTTTTT	CASKKASTGELFF
TRBV5-1	few	TRBJ2-3	-	TGCGCCAGCAGCTTGGTCGGGGTCCCAGATACGCAGTATTTT	CASSLVGVPDTQYF
TRBV4-2	-	TRBJ2-7	-	TGTGCCAGCAGCCAAGATTCTAGGTCCTACGAGCAGTACTTC	CASSQDSRSYEQYF
TRBV5-1	few	TRBJ2-7	-	TGCGCCAGCAGTTATACAGGGATCTACGAGCAGTACTTC	CASSYTGIYEQYF
TRBV7-2	many	TRBJ2-3	-	TGTGCCAGCAGCTTAGCCCGACTGACCCCTCCGGATACGCAGTATTTT	CASSLARLTPPDTQYF
TRBV5-6	many	TRBJ1-1	-	TGTGCCAGCAGCTTGGGGCAGGGAGTCACTGAAGCTTTCTTT	CASSLGQGVTEAFF
TRBV20-1	-	TRBJ1-4	-	TGCAGTGCTAGACCGGGACCCACAGTCGAAAAACTGTTTTTT	CSARPGPTVEKLFF
TRBV20-1	-	TRBJ2-1	TRBD2	TGCAGTGCTCGGAGGGGACTAGACGAGCAGTTCTTC	CSARRGLDEQFF
TRBV20-1	many	TRBJ1-5	-	TGCAGTGCTAGGACACCGAGGGATCAGCCCCAGCATTTT	CSARTPRDQPQHF
TRBV20-1	few	TRBJ2-5	-	TGCAGTGCTAGAGGGGTTAGCTCGACAGAGACCCAGTACTTC	CSARGVSSTETQYF
TRBV19	-	TRBJ2-4	-	TGTGCCAGTAGTAAGCCGTTCGGGCGCAACAACATTCAGTACTTC	CASSKPFGRNNIQYF
TRBV27	few	TRBJ2-1	-	TGTGCCAGCAGTTTATATGTCGGTGAGCAGTTCTTC	CASSLYVGEQFF
TRBV4-2	few	TRBJ2-5	-	TGTGCCAGCAGCCAAGATATCTGGCGGGTCCAAGAGACCCAGTACTTC	CASSQDIWRVQETQYF
TRBV5-1	-	TRBJ1-1	TRBD1	TGCGCCAGCAAACCCCAGGGGGGGAACACTGAAGCTTTCTTT	CASKPQGGNTEAFF
TRBV9	-	TRBJ2-1	-	TGTGCCAGCAGCGCTGAGCAGGGCTGGGAAAATGAGCAGTTCTTC	CASSAEQGWENEQFF
TRBV5-1	few	TRBJ1-2	-	TGCGCCAGCAGCACCGGACAGCCCTATGGCTACACCTTC	CASSTGQPYGYTF
TRBV20-1	many	TRBJ2-1	-	TGCAGTGCTAGAGTCCCCGGACACAGCTCCTACAATGAGCAGTTCTTC	CSARVPGHSSYNEQFF
TRBV20-1	few	TRBJ2-7	TRBD2	TGCAGTGCTAGAGATATACAGGGGCTACTAGCGGGAGTAACCTACGAGCAGTACTTC	CSARDIQGLLAGVTYEQYF
TRBV29-1	-	TRBJ2-1	-	TGCAGCGTCCCTGACAGACCCCAGGGATACAATGAGCAGTTCTTC	CSVPDRPQGYNEQFF
TRBV7-8	-	TRBJ2-7	TRBD2	TGTGCCAGCAGCGTGAGACTAGCGGGAGGGTACGAGCAGTACTTC	CASSVRLAGGYEQYF
TRBV6-1	-	TRBJ2-2	TRBD1	TGTGCCAACCCGCCGACAGGGGAACTGGCCGGGGAGCTGTTTTTT	CANPPTGELAGELFF
TRBV20-1	-	TRBJ1-2	-	TGCAGTGCTAGGGACAGCGTTAACTATGGCTACACCTTC	CSARDSVNYGYTF
TRBV7-3	-	TRBJ2-3	-	TGTGCCAGCAGCTCCGGGGGGCCAGATACGCAGTATTTT	CASSSGGPDTQYF
TRBV9	few	TRBJ2-7	TRBD2	TGTGCCAGCAGCGCCCTGGCGGGGGCCTACGAGCAGTACTTC	CASSALAGAYEQYF
TRBV6-5	-	TRBJ1-3	-	TGTGCCAGCAGTTACGGGTCAGGGCGTGGGGTGGACACCATATATTTT	CASSYGSGRGVDTIYF
TRBV6-2/TRBV6-3	many	TRBJ2-2	-	TGTGCCAGCAGTACCGACACCTATACCGGGGAGCTGTTTTTT	CASSTDTYTGELFF
TRBV5-1	-	TRBJ1-1	TRBD1	TGCGCCAGCAGCCCGACAGGGGTTACTGAAGCTTTCTTT	CASSPTGVTEAFF
TRBV9	-	TRBJ2-7	TRBD1	TGTGCCAGCAGCAAAGGACAGGGGGCTTACGAGCAGTACTTC	CASSKGQGAYEQYF
TRBV29-1	few	TRBJ2-3	TRBD1	TGCAGCGTGCCCGGACAGGCCACAGATACGCAGTATTTT	CSVPGQATDTQYF
TRBV7-8	-	TRBJ2-2	TRBD1	TGTGCCAGCAGTCTTTACGGGACAGGGTCCGGGGAGCTGTTTTTT	CASSLYGTGSGELFF